The 19 T cell receptor beta chains below come from one sample, sequenced in a study of blood T cell repertoires in COVID-19. Assay: immunoSEQ multiplex PCR; the TCRdb copy retains only in-frame clones and omits some. The table includes about 380,000 clones, 90% detected once. Material for sequencing was peripheral blood. Source of these receptors: a man younger than 30 with active or convalescent COVID-19.

In this sample, this clone turned up once. This chain joins TRBV4-2 and TRBJ1-6, with a possible D match to TRBD1 (5 bases). Germline V lookup: CDR1 LGHNA, CDR2 YNFKEQ. V was shortened by 1 base and J by 0 bases, with 13 bases between the two germline ends. The CDR3 sequence is 18 residues long. CDR3 bases: TGTGCCAGCAGCCAAGGGGATGCAGGGTCCTCCTATAATTCACCCCTCCACTTT. It is translated as CASSQGDAGSSYNSPLHF.

This clone has just one count. The genes are TRBV6-1 and TRBJ1-1; D unclear. Germline-derived CDR1 and CDR2 are MNHNS and SASEGT. The V end lost 1 base, the J end lost 8 bases, and 8 bases lay between the germline ends. CDR3 length: 12 residues. CDR3 DNA: TGTGCCAGCAGTGAAGGAGGGCAGGAAGCTTTCTTT. Encoded protein: CASSEGGQEAFF.

This clone has only a few counts. V is TRBV7-9 and J is TRBJ2-1; 7 nucleotides agree with TRBD2. The germline V gene has CDR1 SEHNR and CDR2 FQNEAQ (reference sequence). V lost 4 bases and J lost 0; bases outside the gene matches: 9. The CDR3 has 17 amino acids. The CDR3 protein is CASSYPLAASSYNEQFF. CDR3 bases: TGTGCCAGCAGCTATCCTCTAGCGGCTAGCTCCTACAATGAGCAGTTCTTC. The whole variable domain, filled in from reference TRBV7-9 and TRBJ2-1, reads DTGVSQNPRHKITKRGQNVTFRCDPISEHNRLYWYRQTLGQGPEFLTYFQNEAQLEKSRLLSDRFSAERPKGSFSTLEIQRTEQGDSAMYLCASSYPLAASSYNEQFFGPGTRLTVL.

V gene TRBV27 combines with J gene TRBJ2-7; TRBD1 aligns across 7 bases. The CDR3 runs 14 residues. The trim removed 5 bases at V and 0 bases at J, leaving 4 bases unmatched. Germline CDR1 and CDR2: MNHEY and SMNVEV (reference sequence). The DNA for the CDR3 is TGTGCCAGCAGTCGGGGACAGAGCTCCTACGAGCAGTACTTC. Protein: CASSRGQSSYEQYF.

This clone occurred once. This CDR3 is CASSLSGQKNQPQHF. The DNA for the CDR3 is TGTGCCAGCAGCTTAAGTGGGCAGAAAAATCAGCCCCAGCATTTT. The V gene is TRBV7-9, the J gene TRBJ1-5; no clear D. This CDR3 has 15 residues. Germline V gives CDR1 SEHNR, CDR2 FQNEAQ (reference sequence). The germline V and J ends were trimmed by 2 bases and 4 bases, with 12 bases remaining between them.

The chain uses TRBV29-1 and TRBJ2-4, with D possibly being TRBD2 (6 bases). With 4 bases removed from V and 6 bases from J, the gap between germline ends came to 10 bases. From germline, CDR1 is SQVTM and CDR2 ANQGSEA. The CDR3 runs 12 residues. Here the CDR3 DNA reads TGCAGCGTTGTCAGGGACTCAAACATTCAGTACTTC. This encodes CSVVRDSNIQYF.

The chain couples TRBV19 to TRBJ2-7, with TRBD2 matching over 12 bases. V was pared by 4 bases and J by 5 bases, with 12 bases of the junction left unmatched. CDR1 LNHDA and CDR2 SQIVND come from the germline V gene (reference sequence). There are 17 residues in the CDR3. The CDR3 protein is CASSTSGLAGYIHEQYF. For the CDR3, the DNA is TGTGCCAGTAGTACGTCGGGACTAGCGGGTTATATCCACGAGCAGTACTTC.

The V and J genes are TRBV28 and TRBJ2-3; D possibly corresponds to TRBD2 (5 bases). This CDR3 spans 15 amino acids. Deletions cut 5 bases from V and 1 base from J, with 13 bases between. Germline V gene sequence: CDR1 MDHEN, CDR2 SYDVKM. This CDR3 is CASSTRSGGTDTQYF. In nucleotides, the CDR3 is TGTGCCAGCAGTACACGGAGCGGAGGCACAGATACGCAGTATTTT.

The J gene is TRBJ2-2, the V gene TRBV2, with D possibly TRBD2 on 5 matching bases. There are 15 residues in the CDR3. V lost 4 bases and J 0 bases, leaving 9 bases between the germline ends. Germline CDR1 is SNHLY and CDR2 is FYNNEI. The CDR3 reads CASSGRGTNTGELFF. The CDR3 bases are TGTGCCAGCAGTGGACGAGGGACGAACACCGGGGAGCTGTTTTTT. Full variable domain (outside the CDR3, taken from reference TRBV2 and TRBJ2-2): EPEVTQTPSHQVTQMGQEVILRCVPISNHLYFYWYRQILGQKVEFLVSFYNNEISEKSEIFDDQFSVERPDGSNFTLKIRSTKLEDSAMYFCASSGRGTNTGELFFGEGSRLTVL.

For this clone: The same CDR3 can be traced to other DNA sequences in this sample. The chain links TRBV20-1 to TRBJ2-3; D unclear. The germline V gene has CDR1 DFQATT and CDR2 SNEGSKA (reference sequence). The V end was cut by 3 bases, the J end by 6 bases, with 7 bases between. This CDR3 region has 11 residues. Written as DNA, the CDR3 is TGCAGTGCTAGGTTCCTGGATACGCAGTATTTT. As protein: CSARFLDTQYF.

The V call is TRBV4-1, the J call TRBJ1-6; TRBD1 matches at 7 bases. Germline V gene lookup returns CDR1 MGHRA and CDR2 YSYEKL. This CDR3 contains 15 residues. The J segment lost 6 bases and the V segment lost 2 bases, leaving 4 bases of the junction unmatched. The CDR3 sequence: CASSQRTGANSPLHF. The CDR3, as DNA: TGCGCCAGCAGCCAACGGACAGGTGCTAATTCACCCCTCCACTTT.

CDR3 DNA sequence: TGTGCCAGCAGCAGCTCTCAGGGGTACACTGAAGCTTTCTTT. This codes for CASSSSQGYTEAFF. The V call is TRBV5-6, the J call TRBJ1-1; a weak D match, TRBD1 (6 bases). CDR1 and CDR2 (germline): SGHDT, YYEEEE. The CDR3 extends over 14 amino acids. V was cut by 4 bases and J by 3 bases, with 13 bases left in between.

This chain uses TRBV28 with TRBJ1-3, with TRBD1 as a possible D gene (6 bases). Trimming removed 8 bases at V and 0 bases at J, with 11 bases between. The CDR3 is 14 residues long. Germline V CDR1 and CDR2: MDHEN, SYDVKM. CDR3 sequence (DNA): TGTGCCAGCTTCCAGGGGACCTCTGGAAACACCATATATTTT. This encodes CASFQGTSGNTIYF.

The V and J genes are TRBV5-1 and TRBJ2-7, with 7 bases aligning to TRBD2. Losses at the gene ends were 4 bases for V and 3 bases for J; bases not matched to a gene: 1. CDR1 is SGHRS and CDR2 is YFSETQ in the germline V gene. The CDR3 extends over 12 amino acids. CDR3 in amino acids: CASSGGGYEQYF. Written as DNA, the CDR3 is TGCGCCAGCAGCGGCGGGGGCTACGAGCAGTACTTC.

The V call is TRBV24-1, the J call TRBJ2-7, with 9 bases identical to TRBD1. The V and J ends lost 4 bases and 0 bases, in that order; junction bases with no gene match: 6. The length of the CDR3 is 16 residues. The germline V gene encodes CDR1 KGHDR and CDR2 SFDVKD. CDR3 residues: CATSDPGQGSSYEQYF. The CDR3 bases are TGTGCCACCAGTGACCCGGGACAGGGAAGCTCCTACGAGCAGTACTTC.

As DNA, the CDR3 is TGTGCCACCAGCAGAGAAACCCACAGGGGGCCCGGCAATCAGCCCCAGCATTTT. Its translation: CATSRETHRGPGNQPQHF. The gene calls are TRBV15 and TRBJ1-5; 9 bases are shared with TRBD1. The germline gives CDR1 LNHNV, CDR2 YYDKDF (reference sequence). The CDR3 sequence is 18 residues long. With V trimmed by 0 bases and J by 2 bases, 8 bases remained unmatched.

Only a few counts were recorded for this clone. The CDR3 is CASRTVDTEAFF. In DNA form, the CDR3 reads TGTGCCAGCCGGACAGTCGACACTGAAGCTTTCTTT. This chain links TRBV6-5 with TRBJ1-1; a possible D gene is TRBD1 (6 bases). The germline gives CDR1 MNHEY, CDR2 SVGAGI. The CDR3 runs 12 residues. V gave up 8 bases and J gave up 3 bases, with 10 bases separating them.

This clone was counted only a few times. This chain connects TRBV4-3 to TRBJ1-2; 8 positions agree with TRBD1. The V segment lost 4 bases and the J segment 6 bases; nucleotides outside the gene matches: 4. This CDR3 is 13 amino acids long. CDR1 and CDR2 from the germline V gene are LGHNA and YSLEER. The CDR3 protein is CASSPRQGNGYTF. CDR3 sequence (DNA): TGCGCCAGCAGCCCTCGACAGGGGAATGGCTACACCTTC.

V and J are TRBV7-9 and TRBJ1-1; 7 bases agree with TRBD1. CDR1 SEHNR and CDR2 FQNEAQ come from the germline V gene (reference sequence). The V segment lost 4 bases and the J segment 3 bases; nucleotides outside the gene matches: 8. The CDR3 runs to 15 residues. The CDR3, as DNA: TGTGCCAGCAGCTCTTCCGGGACAGACCACACTGAAGCTTTCTTT. Translation: CASSSSGTDHTEAFF.